The clone carrying this T cell receptor (beta chain) was detected only a few times. The antigen is not known. This entry is derived from a study of cytomegalovirus exposure and HLA in healthy donors. Study summary: Findings of an earlier analysis included more than 90 million unique TCR beta sequences from 180 million or so T cells.

Vbeta (60) and Jbeta (13) primers were used in the PCR. The assay was immunoSEQ multiplex PCR, and TCRdb's table has in-frame clones only and misses some. The table records some 120,000 clones, 79% of them present only once. Germline lookup yields CDR1 SEHNR and CDR2 FQNEAQ (reference sequence). The CDR3 is made up of 12 amino acids. The germline V and J ends were trimmed by 7 bases and 4 bases, with 8 bases remaining between them. Study outcomes and limitations: In a later analysis, HLA-C alleles had the fewest associated TCRs, DRB1 alleles the most. Across all donors, roughly uniform sequencing depth was an assumption of the presence/absence analyses.

Sequenced material: PBMCs. This chain uses TRBV7-9 with TRBJ1-5, with D unclear. This receptor was obtained from a man aged 18 to 29 in good health and CMV-seronegative. The chain's CDR3 is CASTSLNQPQHF. In DNA form, the CDR3 reads TGTGCCAGCACCTCCCTGAATCAGCCCCAGCATTTT.